The sequence of this TCR beta chain was determined in a study of blood T cell repertoires in COVID-19. The overall study: Acute and convalescent COVID-19 specimens originated in the United States, Italy and Spain. From T cells, B-cell-depleted T cells, or PBMCs came the material, which was cDNA or gDNA.

V was shortened by 2 bases and J by 4 bases, with 18 bases between the two germline ends. The length of the CDR3 is 17 residues. Germline V gene lookup returns CDR1 LGHNA and CDR2 YNFKEQ. In the authors' workflow: How many nucleated cells were present was estimated from reference gene primer amplification. The method was immunoSEQ multiplex PCR; TCRdb's version includes in-frame clones alone and lacks a portion of them. The D gene and trimming were derived from the DNA, and the V and J assignments and clone size from that table. The table shows fewer than 400,000 clones, with approximately 86% occurring only once.

The chain carries TRBV4-2 and TRBJ2-1; D possibly corresponds to TRBD2 (5 bases). This sequence originates from a human donor in a cohort sampled during active COVID-19. Sequenced input: peripheral blood. Here the CDR3 DNA reads TGTGCCAGCAGCCAATATCCTGAGGGCTTCGAATACAATGAGCAGTTCTTC. Amino acid sequence: CASSQYPEGFEYNEQFF.